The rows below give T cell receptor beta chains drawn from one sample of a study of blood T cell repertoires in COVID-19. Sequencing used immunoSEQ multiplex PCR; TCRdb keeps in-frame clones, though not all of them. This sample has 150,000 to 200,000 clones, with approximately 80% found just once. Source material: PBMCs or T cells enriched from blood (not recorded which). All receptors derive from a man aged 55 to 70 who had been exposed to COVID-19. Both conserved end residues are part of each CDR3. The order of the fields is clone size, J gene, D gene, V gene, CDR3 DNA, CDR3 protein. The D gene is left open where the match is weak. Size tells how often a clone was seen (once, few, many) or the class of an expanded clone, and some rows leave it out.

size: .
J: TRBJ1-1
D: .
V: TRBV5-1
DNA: TGCGCCAGCAGTTTGGGGCAGCGGAGGACTGAAGCTTTCTTT
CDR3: CASSLGQRRTEAFF

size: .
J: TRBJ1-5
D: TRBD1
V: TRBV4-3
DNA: TGCGCCAGCAGCAAGGGGGTTGGACAGGGCCCCCACAATCAGCCCCAGCATTTT
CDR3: CASSKGVGQGPHNQPQHF

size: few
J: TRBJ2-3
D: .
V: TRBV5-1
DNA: TGCGCCAGCAGATACACAACCCGCACAGATACGCAGTATTTT
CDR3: CASRYTTRTDTQYF

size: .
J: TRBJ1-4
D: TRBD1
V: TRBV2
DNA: TGTGCCAGCAGTCAGTCCGGGACAGGGAGTGAAAAACTGTTTTTT
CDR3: CASSQSGTGSEKLFF

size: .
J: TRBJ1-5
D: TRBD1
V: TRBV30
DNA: TGTGCCTGGAGTGTACAGGGGGATCAGCCCCAGCATTTT
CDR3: CAWSVQGDQPQHF

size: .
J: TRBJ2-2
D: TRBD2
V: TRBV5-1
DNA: TGCGCCAGCGGGGGACCCGCGGGAGGGAACACCGGGGAGCTGTTTTTT
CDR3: CASGGPAGGNTGELFF

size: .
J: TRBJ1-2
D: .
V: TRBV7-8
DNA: TGTGCCAGCAGCTTAAGTCCAGGACTCTATGGCTACACCTTC
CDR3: CASSLSPGLYGYTF

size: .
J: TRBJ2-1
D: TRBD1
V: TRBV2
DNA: TGTGCCAGCAGTGAATACGACAGGGGTGATGAGCAGTTCTTC
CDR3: CASSEYDRGDEQFF

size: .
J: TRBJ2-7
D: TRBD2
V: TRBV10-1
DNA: TGCGCCAGCAGCCCCGGGACTAGCGGGACCGAGCAGTACTTC
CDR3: CASSPGTSGTEQYF

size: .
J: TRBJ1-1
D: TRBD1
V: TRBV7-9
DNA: TGTGCCAGCAGCTTAGAAGGGCAGGGGGCGAACACTGAAGCTTTCTTT
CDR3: CASSLEGQGANTEAFF

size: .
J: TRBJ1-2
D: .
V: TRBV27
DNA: TGTGCCAGCAGTTTAACCAGTCCTCCTTCTTCGTATGGCTACACCTTC
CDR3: CASSLTSPPSSYGYTF

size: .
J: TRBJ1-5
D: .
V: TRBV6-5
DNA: TGTGCCAGCAGTTACGGGACTCTCTATAGCAATCAGCCCCAGCATTTT
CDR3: CASSYGTLYSNQPQHF

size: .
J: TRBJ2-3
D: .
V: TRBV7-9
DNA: TGTGCCAGCAGCTCCTCAGGGGGACTCAGCACAGATACGCAGTATTTT
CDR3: CASSSSGGLSTDTQYF

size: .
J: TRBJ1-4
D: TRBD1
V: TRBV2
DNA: TGTGCCAGCACCCCACCACAGGGGATGTTGTCTAATGAAAAACTGTTTTTT
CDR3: CASTPPQGMLSNEKLFF

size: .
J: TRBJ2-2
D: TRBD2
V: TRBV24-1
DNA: TGTGCCACCAGTGAATGGACTAGCGGGAGTACCGGGGAGCTGTTTTTT
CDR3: CATSEWTSGSTGELFF

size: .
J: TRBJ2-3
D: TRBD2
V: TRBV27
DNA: TGTGCCAGCAGTTCTCACCCAGCGGGAGCCTCAGATACGCAGTATTTT
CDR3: CASSSHPAGASDTQYF

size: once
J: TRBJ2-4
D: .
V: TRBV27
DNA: TGTGCCAGCAGTTTGAACGGGAACATTCAGTACTTC
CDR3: CASSLNGNIQYF

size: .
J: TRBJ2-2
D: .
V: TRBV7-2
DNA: TGTGCCAGCAGCCCCTCTAGGAACACCGGGGAGCTGTTTTTT
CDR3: CASSPSRNTGELFF

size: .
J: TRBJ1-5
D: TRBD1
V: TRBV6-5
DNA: TGTGCCAGCAACCCTCGGGACAGATATAATCAGCCCCAGCATTTT
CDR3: CASNPRDRYNQPQHF

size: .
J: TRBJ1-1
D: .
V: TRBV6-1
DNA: TGTGCCAGCAGTGAACCTGGGAGGGGAAACACTGAAGCTTTCTTT
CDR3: CASSEPGRGNTEAFF

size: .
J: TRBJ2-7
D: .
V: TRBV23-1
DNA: TGCGCCAGCGGCCCCAACAGGTACAGCTACGAGCAGTACTTC
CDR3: CASGPNRYSYEQYF

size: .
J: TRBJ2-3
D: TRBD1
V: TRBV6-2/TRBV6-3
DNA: TGTGCCAGCAGCCCCGACAGGGGGTCGCACTCAAGCACAGATACGCAGTATTTT
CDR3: CASSPDRGSHSSTDTQYF

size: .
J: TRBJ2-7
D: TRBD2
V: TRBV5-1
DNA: TGCGCCAGCAGCTTGACGGCGGGAGGGCCCCACGAGCAGTACTTC
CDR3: CASSLTAGGPHEQYF

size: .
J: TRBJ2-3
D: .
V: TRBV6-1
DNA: TGTGCCAGCAGTGAAAAAGTAGCGGTCCTCACAGATACGCAGTATTTT
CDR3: CASSEKVAVLTDTQYF

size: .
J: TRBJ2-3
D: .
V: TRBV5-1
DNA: TGCGCCAGCAGCTTGGCCTCGACATCTACTAGCACAGATACGCAGTATTTT
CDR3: CASSLASTSTSTDTQYF

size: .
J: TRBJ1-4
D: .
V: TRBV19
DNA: TGTGCCAGTAGTATTAAACTCGAACTGTTTTTT
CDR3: CASSIKLELFF

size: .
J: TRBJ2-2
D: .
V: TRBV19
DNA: TGTGCCAGTAGTAAAAAAACCGGGACTGTAACCGGGGAGCTGTTTTTT
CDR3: CASSKKTGTVTGELFF

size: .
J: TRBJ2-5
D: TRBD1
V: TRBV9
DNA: TGTGCCAGCAGCGTAGCTTCCTGGGACAGGGAGACCCAGTACTTC
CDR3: CASSVASWDRETQYF

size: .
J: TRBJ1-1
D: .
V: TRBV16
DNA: TGTGCCAGCAGCCAATTCGGCGGGACTGAAGCTTTCTTT
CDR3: CASSQFGGTEAFF

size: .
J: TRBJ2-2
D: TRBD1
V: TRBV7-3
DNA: TGTGCCAGCAGATTGTCGACAGGGATCGGGGAGCTGTTTTTT
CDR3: CASRLSTGIGELFF

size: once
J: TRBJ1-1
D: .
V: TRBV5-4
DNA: TGTGCCAGCAGCGGAAGGGGGTCGTCCTCTTTGAACACTGAAGCTTTCTTT
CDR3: CASSGRGSSSLNTEAFF

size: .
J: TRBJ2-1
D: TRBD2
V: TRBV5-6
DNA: TGTGCCAGCAGCTTAACTAGCGGGAGGAGCTATGAGCAGTTCTTC
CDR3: CASSLTSGRSYEQFF

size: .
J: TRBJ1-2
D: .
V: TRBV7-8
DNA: TGTGCCAGCACGCATTCCCAGGGCCCAGCCTCATATGGCTACACCTTC
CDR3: CASTHSQGPASYGYTF

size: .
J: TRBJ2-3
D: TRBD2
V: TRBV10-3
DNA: TGTGCCTTAAGCGGGAGCGGCACAGATACGCAGTATTTT
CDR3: CALSGSGTDTQYF

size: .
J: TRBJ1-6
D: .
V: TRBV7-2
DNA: TGTGCCAGCAGCCTCCTAGGAGGGGAGGGTTCACCCCTCCACTTT
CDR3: CASSLLGGEGSPLHF

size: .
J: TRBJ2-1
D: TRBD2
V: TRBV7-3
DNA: TGTGCCAGCAGCTCCGGACTAGCGGGATACAATGAGCAGTTCTTC
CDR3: CASSSGLAGYNEQFF

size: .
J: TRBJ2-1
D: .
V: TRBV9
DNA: TGTGCCAGCAGCTTCCTACTAAGCTCCTACAATGAGCAGTTCTTC
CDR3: CASSFLLSSYNEQFF

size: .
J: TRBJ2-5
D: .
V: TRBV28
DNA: TGTGCCAGCAGTCTCCGTACATCTGGCCCAGAGACCCAGTACTTC
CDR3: CASSLRTSGPETQYF

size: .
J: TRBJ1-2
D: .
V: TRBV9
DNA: TGTGCCAGCAGCCCCGGCGGCAGGGAGGGCTATGGCTACACCTTC
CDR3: CASSPGGREGYGYTF

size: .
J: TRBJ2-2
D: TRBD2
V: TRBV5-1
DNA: TGCGCCAGCAGCTTGGGACTAGCGGCCAACACCGGGGAGCTGTTTTTT
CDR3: CASSLGLAANTGELFF

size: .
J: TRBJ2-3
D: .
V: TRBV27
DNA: TGTGCCAGCAGGGTTGAGGGCCGAGGAACAGATACGCAGTATTTT
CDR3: CASRVEGRGTDTQYF

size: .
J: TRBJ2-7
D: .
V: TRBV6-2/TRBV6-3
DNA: TGTGCCAGCAGTTTTCTGGGACTCCCCCTCTACGAGCAGTACTTC
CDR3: CASSFLGLPLYEQYF

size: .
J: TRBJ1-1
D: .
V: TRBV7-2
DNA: TGTGCCAGCAGAAACCCAGGGGATTTGATTGAAGCTTTCTTT
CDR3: CASRNPGDLIEAFF

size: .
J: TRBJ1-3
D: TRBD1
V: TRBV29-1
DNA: TGCAGCGTTGGGGACAGGACCTCTGGAAACACCATATATTTT
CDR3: CSVGDRTSGNTIYF

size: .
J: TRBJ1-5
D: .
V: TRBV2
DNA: TGTGCCAGCAGTGAGGGGGGGTTTCAGCCCCAGCATTTT
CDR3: CASSEGGFQPQHF

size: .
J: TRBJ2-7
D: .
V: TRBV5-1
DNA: TGCGCCAGCACCCCGGACAACTACGAGCAGTACTTC
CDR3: CASTPDNYEQYF

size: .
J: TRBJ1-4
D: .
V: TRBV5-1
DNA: TGCGCCAGCAGCCAAACCCTACAGGGAATTAATGAAAAACTGTTTTTT
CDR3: CASSQTLQGINEKLFF

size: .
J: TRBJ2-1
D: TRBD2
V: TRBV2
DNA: TGTGCCAGCAGTGACACGTCTTGGAGCGGGAGAAACTACAATGAGCAGTTCTTC
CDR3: CASSDTSWSGRNYNEQFF

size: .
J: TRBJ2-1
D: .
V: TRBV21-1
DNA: TGTGCCAGCAGCAAAGCCTTTGGGACTAGCAGCTACAATGAGCAGTTCTTC
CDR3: CASSKAFGTSSYNEQFF

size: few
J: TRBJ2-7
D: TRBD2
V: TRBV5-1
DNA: TGCGCCAGCAGCTCCGGACTAGCGGGCCACTACGAGCAGTACTTC
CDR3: CASSSGLAGHYEQYF

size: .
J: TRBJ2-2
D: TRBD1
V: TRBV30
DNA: TGTGCCTGGGGATTCAGGGGGCTGAGGACCGGGGAGCTGTTTTTT
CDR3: CAWGFRGLRTGELFF

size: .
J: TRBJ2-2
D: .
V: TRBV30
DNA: TGTGCCTGGAAGTCCAAGACTCGGGGTGTGGAGCTGTTTTTT
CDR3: CAWKSKTRGVELFF

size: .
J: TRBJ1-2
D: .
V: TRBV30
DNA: TGTGCCTGGAGTCCCTCCCCCGGCGGAGGAGGCTACACCTTC
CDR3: CAWSPSPGGGGYTF